Listed below are T cell receptor beta chains from one sample, sequenced in a study of T cell repertoires in cytomegalovirus infection. TCRdb redid the calling of the reads with MiXCR, one entry per CDR3 protein. This sample has fewer than 200,000 distinct CDR3 sequences, with approximately 19% found just once. Input material: PBMCs. The receptor set was obtained from a human donor in good health (CMV status not recorded). Some clones in this sample may be carry-over from other donors' samples. The conserved cysteine and the conserved F or W are not part of the CDR3 here. Each record gives: CDR3 protein, J gene, V gene.

ASRLGGAGVLNEQY	TRBJ2-7	TRBV6-5
RGDSPNTEAF	TRBJ1-1	TRBV29-1
ASSLNTNYGYT	TRBJ1-2	TRBV7-2
AGRAALPGNTEAF	TRBJ1-1	TRBV2
ASSSRVDYGYT	TRBJ1-2	TRBV12-3/TRBV12-4
ASSLKGQGVLQPQH	TRBJ1-5	TRBV5-6
ASSETATGAGDSPLH	TRBJ1-6	TRBV25-1
ASSQYTGANMNTEAF	TRBJ1-1	TRBV4-1
ASSHRAGALSRKNIQY	TRBJ2-4	TRBV23-1
ASSLVVAENTEAF	TRBJ1-1	TRBV5-5
PSSRAYYNEQF	TRBJ2-1	TRBV19
ASSSRPAGDTQY	TRBJ2-3	TRBV3-1
SATPGPTSPLH	TRBJ1-6	TRBV20-1
ASTPGGFEQF	TRBJ2-1	TRBV6-2/TRBV6-3